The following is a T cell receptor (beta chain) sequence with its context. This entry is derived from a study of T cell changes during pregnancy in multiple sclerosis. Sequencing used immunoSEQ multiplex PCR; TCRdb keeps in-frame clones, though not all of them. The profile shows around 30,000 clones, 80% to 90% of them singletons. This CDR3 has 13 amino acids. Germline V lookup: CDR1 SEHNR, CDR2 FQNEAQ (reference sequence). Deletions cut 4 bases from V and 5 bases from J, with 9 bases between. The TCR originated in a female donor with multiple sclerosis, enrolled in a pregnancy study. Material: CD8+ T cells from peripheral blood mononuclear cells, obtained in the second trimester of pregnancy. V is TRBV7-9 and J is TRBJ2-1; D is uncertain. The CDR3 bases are TGTGCCAGCAGCTCGTCCGTTCACAATGAGCAGTTCTTC. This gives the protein CASSSSVHNEQFF. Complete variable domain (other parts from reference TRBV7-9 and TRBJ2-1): DTGVSQNPRHKITKRGQNVTFRCDPISEHNRLYWYRQTLGQGPEFLTYFQNEAQLEKSRLLSDRFSAERPKGSFSTLEIQRTEQGDSAMYLCASSSSVHNEQFFGPGTRLTVL.